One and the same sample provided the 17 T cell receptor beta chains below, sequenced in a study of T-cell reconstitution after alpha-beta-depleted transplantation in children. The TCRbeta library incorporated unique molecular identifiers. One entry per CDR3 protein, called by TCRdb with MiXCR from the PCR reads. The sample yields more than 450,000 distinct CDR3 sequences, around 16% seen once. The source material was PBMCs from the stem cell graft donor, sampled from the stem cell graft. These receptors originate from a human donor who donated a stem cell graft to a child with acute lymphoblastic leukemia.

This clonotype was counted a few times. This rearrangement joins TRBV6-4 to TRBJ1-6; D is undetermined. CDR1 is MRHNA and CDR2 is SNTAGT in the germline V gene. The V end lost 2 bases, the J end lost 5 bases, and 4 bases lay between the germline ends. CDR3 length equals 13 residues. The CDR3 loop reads CASSDRDNSPLHF. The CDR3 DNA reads TGTGCCAGCAGTGACAGGGATAATTCACCCCTCCACTTT.

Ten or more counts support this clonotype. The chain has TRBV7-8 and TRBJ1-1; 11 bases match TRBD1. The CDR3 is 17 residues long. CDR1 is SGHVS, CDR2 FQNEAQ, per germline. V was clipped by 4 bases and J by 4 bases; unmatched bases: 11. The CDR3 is CASSSTDRGRRGTEAFF. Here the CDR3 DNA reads TGTGCCAGCAGCTCTACGGACAGGGGGCGAAGGGGCACTGAAGCTTTCTTT.

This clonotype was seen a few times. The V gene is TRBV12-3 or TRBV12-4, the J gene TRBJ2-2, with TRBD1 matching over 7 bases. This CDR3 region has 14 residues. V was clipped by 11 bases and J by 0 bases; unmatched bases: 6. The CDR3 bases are TGTGCCCTTCGACAGGGACCGAACACCGGGGAGCTGTTTTTT. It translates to CALRQGPNTGELFF.

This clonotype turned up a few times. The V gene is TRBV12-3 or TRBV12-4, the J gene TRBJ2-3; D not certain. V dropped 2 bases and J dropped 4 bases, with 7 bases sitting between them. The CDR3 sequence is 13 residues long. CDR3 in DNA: TGTGCCAGCAGTTTAAATAGGCCAGATACGCAGTATTTT. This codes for CASSLNRPDTQYF.

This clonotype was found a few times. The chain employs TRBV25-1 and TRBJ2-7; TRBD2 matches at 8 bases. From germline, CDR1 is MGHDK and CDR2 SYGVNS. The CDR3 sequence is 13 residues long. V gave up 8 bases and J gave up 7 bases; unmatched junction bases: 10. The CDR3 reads CASSGGTRREQYF. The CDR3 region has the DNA TGTGCCAGCTCCGGGGGGACTAGGCGAGAGCAGTACTTC.

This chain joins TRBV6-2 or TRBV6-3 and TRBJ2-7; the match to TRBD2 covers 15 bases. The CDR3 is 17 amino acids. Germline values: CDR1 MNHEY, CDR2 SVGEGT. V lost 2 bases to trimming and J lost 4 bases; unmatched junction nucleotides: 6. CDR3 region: CASSYRTSGRAVYEQYF. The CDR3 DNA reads TGTGCCAGCAGTTACCGGACTAGCGGGAGGGCCGTGTACGAGCAGTACTTC.

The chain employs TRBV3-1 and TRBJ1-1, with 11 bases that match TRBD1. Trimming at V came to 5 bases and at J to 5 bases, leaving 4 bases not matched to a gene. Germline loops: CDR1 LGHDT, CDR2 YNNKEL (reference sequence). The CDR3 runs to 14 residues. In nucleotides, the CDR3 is TGTGCCAGCAGCGGACAGGGGGCTTTGACTGAAGCTTTCTTT. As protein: CASSGQGALTEAFF.

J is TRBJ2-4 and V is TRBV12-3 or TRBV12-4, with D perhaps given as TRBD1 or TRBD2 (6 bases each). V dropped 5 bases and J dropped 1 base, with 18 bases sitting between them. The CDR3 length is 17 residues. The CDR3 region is CASSLGAGGGAKNIQYF. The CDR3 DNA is TGTGCCAGCAGTCTTGGGGCCGGAGGGGGGGCCAAAAACATTCAGTACTTC.

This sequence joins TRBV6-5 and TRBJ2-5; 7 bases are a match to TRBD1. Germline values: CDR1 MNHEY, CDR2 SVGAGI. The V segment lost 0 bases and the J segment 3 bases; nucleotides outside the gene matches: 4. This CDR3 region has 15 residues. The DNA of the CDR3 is TGTGCCAGCAGTTACTCCGGGACAGTGGAAGAGACCCAGTACTTC. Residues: CASSYSGTVEETQYF.

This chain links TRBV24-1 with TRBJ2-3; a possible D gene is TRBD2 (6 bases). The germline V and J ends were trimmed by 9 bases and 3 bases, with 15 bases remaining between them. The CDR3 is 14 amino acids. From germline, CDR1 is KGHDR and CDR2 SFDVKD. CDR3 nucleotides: TGTGCCACCGGGCCCCTCGGGGGAACAGATACGCAGTATTTT. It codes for CATGPLGGTDTQYF.

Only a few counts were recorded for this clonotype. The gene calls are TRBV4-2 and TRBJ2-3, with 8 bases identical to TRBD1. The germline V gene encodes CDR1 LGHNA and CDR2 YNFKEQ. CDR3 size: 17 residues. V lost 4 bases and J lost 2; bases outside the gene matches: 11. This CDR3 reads CASSLTAGTGVTDTQYF. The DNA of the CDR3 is TGTGCCAGCAGCCTCACTGCCGGGACAGGAGTCACAGATACGCAGTATTTT.

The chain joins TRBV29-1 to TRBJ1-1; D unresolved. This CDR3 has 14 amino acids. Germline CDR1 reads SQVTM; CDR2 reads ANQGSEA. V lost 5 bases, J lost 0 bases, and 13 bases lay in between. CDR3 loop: CSVSQLGMNTEAFF. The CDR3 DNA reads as TGCAGCGTTAGCCAGCTTGGGATGAACACTGAAGCTTTCTTT.

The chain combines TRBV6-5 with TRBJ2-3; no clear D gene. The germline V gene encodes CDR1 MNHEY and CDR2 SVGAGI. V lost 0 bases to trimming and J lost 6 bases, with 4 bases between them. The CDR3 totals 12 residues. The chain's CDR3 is CASSYSFDTQYF. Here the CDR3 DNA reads TGTGCCAGCAGTTACTCATTCGATACGCAGTATTTT.

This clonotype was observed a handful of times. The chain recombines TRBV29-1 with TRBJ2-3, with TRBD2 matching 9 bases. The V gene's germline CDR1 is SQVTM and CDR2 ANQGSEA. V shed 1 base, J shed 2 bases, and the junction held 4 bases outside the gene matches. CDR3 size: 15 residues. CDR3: CSVEGTSEYTDTQYF. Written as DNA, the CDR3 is TGCAGCGTTGAAGGGACTAGCGAGTACACAGATACGCAGTATTTT.

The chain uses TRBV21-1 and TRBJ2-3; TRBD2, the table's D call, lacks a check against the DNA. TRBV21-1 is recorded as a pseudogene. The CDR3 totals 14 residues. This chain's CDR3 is CASTPGRGQDTQYF. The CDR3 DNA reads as TGTGCCAGCACCCCAGGGAGGGGGCAAGATACGCAGTATTTT.

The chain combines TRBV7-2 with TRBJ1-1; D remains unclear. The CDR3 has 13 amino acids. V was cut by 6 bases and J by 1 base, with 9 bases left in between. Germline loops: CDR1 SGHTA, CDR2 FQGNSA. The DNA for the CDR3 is TGTGCCAGCAGGACCCAATGGAACACTGAAGCTTTCTTT. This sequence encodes CASRTQWNTEAFF.

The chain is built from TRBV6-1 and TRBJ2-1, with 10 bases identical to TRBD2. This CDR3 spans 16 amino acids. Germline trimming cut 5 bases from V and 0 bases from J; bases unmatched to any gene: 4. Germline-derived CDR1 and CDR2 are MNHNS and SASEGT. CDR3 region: CASSRTSGFSYNEQFF. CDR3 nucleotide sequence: TGTGCCAGCAGTCGGACTAGCGGATTCTCCTACAATGAGCAGTTCTTC.